Listed here is a single T cell receptor (beta chain). As handled by the study authors: Nucleated cell number was recorded as an estimate derived from reference gene primer amplification. Assay: immunoSEQ multiplex PCR; the TCRdb copy retains only in-frame clones and omits some. That table is the source of V, J and clone size, and D and trimming were worked out from the DNA. This sample yields approximately 170,000 clones, of which more than 65% are seen a single time; about 2.7% belongs to the top ten. This entry is derived from a study of blood T cell repertoires in COVID-19. Study summary: The study drew acute and convalescent COVID-19 samples from the United States, Italy and Spain. PBMCs, B-cell-depleted T cells, or T cells provided the cDNA or gDNA that made up the material.

This CDR3 comprises 14 residues. Between the trimmed V and J ends, which lost 5 bases and 4 bases, there was a span of 12 bases. Germline-derived CDR1 and CDR2 are SGHTA and FQGNSA. J is TRBJ1-5 and V is TRBV7-2; D is unresolved. Sequencing used peripheral blood. This clonotype originated in a human donor with acute or convalescent COVID-19. The donor label of this sample is uncertain. DNA of the CDR3: TGTGCCAGCAGCCCGAGGACTCGTAATCAGCCCCAGCATTTT. It codes for CASSPRTRNQPQHF.